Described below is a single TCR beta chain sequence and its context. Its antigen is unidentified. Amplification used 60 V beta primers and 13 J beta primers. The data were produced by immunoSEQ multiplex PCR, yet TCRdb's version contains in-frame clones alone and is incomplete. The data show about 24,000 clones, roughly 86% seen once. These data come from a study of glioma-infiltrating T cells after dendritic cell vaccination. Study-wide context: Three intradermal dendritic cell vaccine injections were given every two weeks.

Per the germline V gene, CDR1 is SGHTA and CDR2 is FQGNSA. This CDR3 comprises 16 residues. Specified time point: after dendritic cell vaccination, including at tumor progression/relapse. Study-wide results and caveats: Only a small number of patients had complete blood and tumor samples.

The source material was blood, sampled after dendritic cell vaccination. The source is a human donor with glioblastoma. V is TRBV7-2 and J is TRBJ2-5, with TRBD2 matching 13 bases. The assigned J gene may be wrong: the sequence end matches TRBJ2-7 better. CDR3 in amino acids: CASSHRTSGGTYEQYF. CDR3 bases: TGTGCCAGCAGCCATAGGACTAGCGGGGGTACTTACGAGCAGTACTTC.